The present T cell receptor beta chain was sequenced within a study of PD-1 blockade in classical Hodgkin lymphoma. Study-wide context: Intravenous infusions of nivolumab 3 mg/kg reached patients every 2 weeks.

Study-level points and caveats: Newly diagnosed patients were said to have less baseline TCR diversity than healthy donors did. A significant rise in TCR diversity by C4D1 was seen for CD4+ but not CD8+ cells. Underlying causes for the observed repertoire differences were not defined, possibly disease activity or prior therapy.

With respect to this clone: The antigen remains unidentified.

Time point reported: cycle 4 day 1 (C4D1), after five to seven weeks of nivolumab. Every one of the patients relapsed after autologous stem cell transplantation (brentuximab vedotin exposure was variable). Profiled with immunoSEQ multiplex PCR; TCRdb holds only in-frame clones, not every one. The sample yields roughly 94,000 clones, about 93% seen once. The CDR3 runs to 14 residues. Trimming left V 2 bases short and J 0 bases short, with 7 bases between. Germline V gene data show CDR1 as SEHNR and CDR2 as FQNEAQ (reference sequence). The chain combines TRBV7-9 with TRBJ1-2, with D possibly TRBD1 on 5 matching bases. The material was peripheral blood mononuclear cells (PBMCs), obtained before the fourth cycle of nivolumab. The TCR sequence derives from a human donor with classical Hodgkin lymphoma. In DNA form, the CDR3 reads TGTGCCAGCAGCTTACAGGGACCTAACTATGGCTACACCTTC. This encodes CASSLQGPNYGYTF.